The 2 T cell receptor beta chains below come from one sample, sequenced in a study of blood T cell repertoires in COVID-19. Profiled with immunoSEQ multiplex PCR; TCRdb holds only in-frame clones, not every one. The sample consists of under 250,000 clones, around 86% of them appearing once. Sequencing was performed on peripheral blood. These receptors were obtained from a woman aged 80 or older with COVID-19, enrolled during active disease.

The gene calls are TRBV5-1 and TRBJ2-6; D gene ambiguous. The CDR3 is 14 residues long. Germline V CDR1 and CDR2: SGHRS, YFSETQ. With 2 bases removed from V and 0 bases from J, the gap between germline ends came to 3 bases. Written as DNA, the CDR3 is TGCGCCAGCAGCTTCAACTCTGGGGCCAACGTCCTGACTTTC. It is translated as CASSFNSGANVLTF.

The chain has TRBV11-2 and TRBJ2-3; D is possibly TRBD1 (6 bases). This CDR3 is 15 amino acids long. V was shortened by 0 bases and J by 2 bases, with 9 bases between the two germline ends. CDR1 is SGHAT and CDR2 is FQNNGV in the germline V gene. In DNA, the CDR3 is TGTGCCAGCAGCTTAGATGGACAGAACACAGATACGCAGTATTTT. This sequence encodes CASSLDGQNTDTQYF.